Detailed here is one TCR beta chain. The source of the sample is a study of shared clonotypes between healthy human individuals. Profiled with immunoSEQ multiplex PCR; TCRdb holds only in-frame clones, not every one. This sample has nearly 1,000,000 clones; 76% occur once, and the top ten carry approximately 1.5%. This CDR3 region has 12 residues. Germline CDR1 and CDR2: MDHEN and SYDVKM. Trimming removed 7 bases from V and 6 bases from J; junction bases left unmatched: 3. This TCR was recovered from a man between 18 and 29 years old in good health. Sequencing input: memory CD4+ T cells sorted from blood. Sample subset: CD45RA-negative fraction. This chain uses TRBV28 with TRBJ1-2; TRBD1 matches 9 bases. CDR3 coding DNA: TGTGCCAGCAAGAACAGGGGGCATGGCTACACCTTC. Translating it yields CASKNRGHGYTF.